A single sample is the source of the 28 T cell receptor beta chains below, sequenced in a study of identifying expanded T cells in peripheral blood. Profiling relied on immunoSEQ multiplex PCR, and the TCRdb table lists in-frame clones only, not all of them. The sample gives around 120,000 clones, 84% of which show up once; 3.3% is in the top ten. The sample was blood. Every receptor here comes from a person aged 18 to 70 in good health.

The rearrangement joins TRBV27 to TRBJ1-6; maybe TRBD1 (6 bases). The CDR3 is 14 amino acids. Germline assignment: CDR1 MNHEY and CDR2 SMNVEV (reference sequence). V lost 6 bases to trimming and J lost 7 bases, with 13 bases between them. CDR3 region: CASRPNRENSPLHF. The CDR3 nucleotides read TGTGCCAGCAGGCCTAACAGGGAGAATTCACCCCTCCACTTT.

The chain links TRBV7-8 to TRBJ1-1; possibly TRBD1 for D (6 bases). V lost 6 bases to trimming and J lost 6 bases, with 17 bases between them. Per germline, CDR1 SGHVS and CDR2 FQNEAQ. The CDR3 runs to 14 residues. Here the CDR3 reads CASSQQGLGAEAFF. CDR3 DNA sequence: TGTGCCAGCAGTCAACAGGGCCTTGGCGCTGAAGCTTTCTTT.

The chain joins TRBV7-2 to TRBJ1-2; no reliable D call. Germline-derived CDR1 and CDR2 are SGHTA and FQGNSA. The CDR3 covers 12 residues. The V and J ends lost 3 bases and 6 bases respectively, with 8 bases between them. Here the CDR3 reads CASSLGWNGYTF. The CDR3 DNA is TGTGCCAGCAGCTTGGGTTGGAATGGCTACACCTTC.

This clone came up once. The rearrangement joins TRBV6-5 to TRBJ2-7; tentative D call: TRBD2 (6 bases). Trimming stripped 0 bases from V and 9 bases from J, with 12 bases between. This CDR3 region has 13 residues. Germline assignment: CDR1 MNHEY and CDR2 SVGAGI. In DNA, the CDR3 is TGTGCCAGCAGTTACTCGGAGGGTTTGGCGCAGTACTTC. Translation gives CASSYSEGLAQYF.

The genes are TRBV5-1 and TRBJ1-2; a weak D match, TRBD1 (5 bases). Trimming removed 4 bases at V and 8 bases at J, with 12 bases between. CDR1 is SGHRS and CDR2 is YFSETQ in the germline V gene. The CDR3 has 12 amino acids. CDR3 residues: CASSPRAGGYTF. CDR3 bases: TGCGCCAGCAGCCCCAGGGCCGGCGGCTACACCTTC.

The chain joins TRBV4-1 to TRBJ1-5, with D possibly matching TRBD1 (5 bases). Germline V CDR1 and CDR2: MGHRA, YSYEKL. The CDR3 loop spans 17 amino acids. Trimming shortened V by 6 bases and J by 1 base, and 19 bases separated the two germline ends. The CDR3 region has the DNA TGCGCCAGCAGTCCCGATTTGTGGGGGGAGAGCAATCAGCCCCAGCATTTT. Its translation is CASSPDLWGESNQPQHF.

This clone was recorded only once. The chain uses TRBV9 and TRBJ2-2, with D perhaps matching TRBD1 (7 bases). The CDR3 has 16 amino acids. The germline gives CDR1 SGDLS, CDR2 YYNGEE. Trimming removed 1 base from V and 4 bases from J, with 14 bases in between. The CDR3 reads CASSVTIQGGTGELFF. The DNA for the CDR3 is TGTGCCAGCAGCGTAACAATCCAGGGGGGCACCGGGGAGCTGTTTTTT.

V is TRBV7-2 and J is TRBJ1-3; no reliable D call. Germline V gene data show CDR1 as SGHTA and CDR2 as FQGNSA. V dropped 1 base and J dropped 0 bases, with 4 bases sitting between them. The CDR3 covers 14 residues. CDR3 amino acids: CASSLEGSGNTIYF. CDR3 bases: TGTGCCAGCAGCTTAGAAGGCTCTGGAAACACCATATATTTT.

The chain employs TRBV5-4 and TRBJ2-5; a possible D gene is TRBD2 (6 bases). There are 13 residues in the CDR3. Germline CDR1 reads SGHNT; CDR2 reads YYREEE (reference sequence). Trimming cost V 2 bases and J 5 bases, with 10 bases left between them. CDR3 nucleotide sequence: TGTGCCAGCAGCTTCGAGGGGAGGGAGACCCAGTACTTC. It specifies CASSFEGRETQYF.

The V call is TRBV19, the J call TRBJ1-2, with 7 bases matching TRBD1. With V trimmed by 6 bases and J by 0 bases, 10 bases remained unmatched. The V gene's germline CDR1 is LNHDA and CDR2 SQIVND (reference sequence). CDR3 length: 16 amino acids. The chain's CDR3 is CASSTMGTGANYGYTF. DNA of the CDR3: TGTGCCAGTAGCACAATGGGAACAGGGGCTAACTATGGCTACACCTTC.

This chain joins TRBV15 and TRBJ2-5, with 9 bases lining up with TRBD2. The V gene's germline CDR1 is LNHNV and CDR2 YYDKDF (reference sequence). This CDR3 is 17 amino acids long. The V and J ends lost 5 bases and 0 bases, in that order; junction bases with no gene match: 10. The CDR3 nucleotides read TGTGCCACCAGCTCTAGACTAGCGGAGCGGTACCAAGAGACCCAGTACTTC. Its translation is CATSSRLAERYQETQYF.

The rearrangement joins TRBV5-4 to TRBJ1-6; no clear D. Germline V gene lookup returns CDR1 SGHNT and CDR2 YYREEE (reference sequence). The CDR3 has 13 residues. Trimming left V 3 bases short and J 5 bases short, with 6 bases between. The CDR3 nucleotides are TGTGCCAGCAGCTCAGGAGATAATTCACCCCTCCACTTT. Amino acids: CASSSGDNSPLHF.

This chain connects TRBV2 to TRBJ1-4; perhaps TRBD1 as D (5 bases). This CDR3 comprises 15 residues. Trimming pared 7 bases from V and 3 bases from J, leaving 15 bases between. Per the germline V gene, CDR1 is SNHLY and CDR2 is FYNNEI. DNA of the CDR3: TGTGCCAGCACCCGAGGAGGGGCCTCTAATGAAAAACTGTTTTTT. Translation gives CASTRGGASNEKLFF.

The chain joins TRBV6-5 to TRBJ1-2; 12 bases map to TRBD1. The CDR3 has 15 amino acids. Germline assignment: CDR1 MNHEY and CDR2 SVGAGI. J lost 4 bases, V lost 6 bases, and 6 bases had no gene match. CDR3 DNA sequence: TGTGCCAGCAGCTCTGGGACAGGGGGCTTCTATGGCTACACCTTC. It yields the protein CASSSGTGGFYGYTF.

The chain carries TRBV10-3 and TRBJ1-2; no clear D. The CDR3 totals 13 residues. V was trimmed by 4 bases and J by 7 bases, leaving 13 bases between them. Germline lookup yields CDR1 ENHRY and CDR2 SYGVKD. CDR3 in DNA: TGTGCCATCAGTGGAGGCCTGACGACTGGCTACACCTTC. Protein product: CAISGGLTTGYTF.

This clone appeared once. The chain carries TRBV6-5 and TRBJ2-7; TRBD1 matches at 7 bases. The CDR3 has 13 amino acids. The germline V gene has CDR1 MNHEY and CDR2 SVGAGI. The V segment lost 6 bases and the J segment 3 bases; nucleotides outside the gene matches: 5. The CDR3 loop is CASRETGSYEQYF. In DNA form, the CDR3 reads TGTGCCAGCAGGGAGACAGGGAGCTACGAGCAGTACTTC.

CDR3 amino acids: CASSSRITDTQYF. The CDR3 bases are TGTGCCAGCAGCTCTAGGATCACAGATACGCAGTATTTT. The chain uses TRBV7-9 and TRBJ2-3; D gene ambiguous. The V gene's germline CDR1 is SEHNR and CDR2 FQNEAQ (reference sequence). The CDR3 sequence is 13 residues long. V lost 4 bases, J lost 2 bases, and 7 bases lay in between.

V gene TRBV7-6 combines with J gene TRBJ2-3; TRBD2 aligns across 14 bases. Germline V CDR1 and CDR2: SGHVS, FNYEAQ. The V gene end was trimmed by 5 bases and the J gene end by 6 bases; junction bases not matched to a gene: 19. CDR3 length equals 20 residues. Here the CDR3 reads CASSLGTPTGTSGGGDTQYF. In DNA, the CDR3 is TGTGCCAGCAGCCTAGGGACTCCAACCGGGACTAGCGGGGGAGGGGATACGCAGTATTTT.

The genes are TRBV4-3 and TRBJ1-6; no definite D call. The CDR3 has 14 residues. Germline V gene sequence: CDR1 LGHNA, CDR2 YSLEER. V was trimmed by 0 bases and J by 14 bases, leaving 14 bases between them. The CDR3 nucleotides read TGCGCCAGCAGCCAAGATCTTCAGGCACGGACCCTCCACTTT. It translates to CASSQDLQARTLHF.

CDR3 sequence: CASSQGYTEAFF. In DNA form, the CDR3 reads TGTGCCAGCAGCCAGGGGTATACTGAAGCTTTCTTT. This rearrangement joins TRBV14 to TRBJ1-1; D is unclear. The CDR3 contains 12 residues. Between the trimmed V and J ends, which lost 3 bases and 5 bases, there was a span of 7 bases. Germline CDR1 is SGHDN and CDR2 is FVKESK. The variable domain in full, completed from reference TRBV14 and TRBJ1-1, reads EAGVTQFPSHSVIEKGQTVTLRCDPISGHDNLYWYRRVMGKEIKFLLHFVKESKQDESGMPNNRFLAERTGGTYSTLKVQPAELEDSGVYFCASSQGYTEAFFGQGTRLTVV.

CDR3 protein: CASSSVERNTGELFF. CDR3 in DNA: TGTGCCAGCAGCTCCGTTGAGCGAAACACCGGGGAGCTGTTTTTT. The chain carries TRBV7-9 and TRBJ2-2; no clear D. CDR1 is SEHNR, CDR2 FQNEAQ, per germline (reference sequence). CDR3 size: 15 residues. Trimming removed 4 bases from V and 2 bases from J, with 11 bases in between.

The CDR3 DNA reads as TGTGCCAGCAGCTCCGGACGGCTTGACTCTGGAAACACCATATATTTT. Its translation: CASSSGRLDSGNTIYF. V and J are TRBV7-2 and TRBJ1-3; no reliable D call. The V gene lost 4 bases and the J gene lost 0 bases, with 13 bases spanning the gap. CDR3 size: 16 residues. Germline V gene sequence: CDR1 SGHTA, CDR2 FQGNSA.

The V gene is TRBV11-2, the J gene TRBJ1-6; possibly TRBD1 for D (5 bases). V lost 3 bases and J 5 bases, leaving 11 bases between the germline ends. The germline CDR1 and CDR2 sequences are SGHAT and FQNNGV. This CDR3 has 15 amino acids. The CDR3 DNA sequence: TGTGCCAGCAGCTTCGAGGGGCAACATAATTCACCCCTCCACTTT. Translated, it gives CASSFEGQHNSPLHF.

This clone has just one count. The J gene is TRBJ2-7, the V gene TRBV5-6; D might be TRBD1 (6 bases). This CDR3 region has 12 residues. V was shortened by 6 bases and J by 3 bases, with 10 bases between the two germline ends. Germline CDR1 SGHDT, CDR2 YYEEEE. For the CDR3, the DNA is TGTGCCAGCACCTTACAGGGCTACGAGCAGTACTTC. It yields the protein CASTLQGYEQYF.

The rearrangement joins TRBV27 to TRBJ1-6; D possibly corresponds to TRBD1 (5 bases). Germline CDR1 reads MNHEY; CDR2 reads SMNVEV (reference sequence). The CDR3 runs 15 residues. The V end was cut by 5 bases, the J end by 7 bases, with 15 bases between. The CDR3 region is CASSPTGRLNSPLHF. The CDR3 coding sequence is TGTGCCAGCAGTCCCACGGGACGGTTAAATTCACCCCTCCACTTT.

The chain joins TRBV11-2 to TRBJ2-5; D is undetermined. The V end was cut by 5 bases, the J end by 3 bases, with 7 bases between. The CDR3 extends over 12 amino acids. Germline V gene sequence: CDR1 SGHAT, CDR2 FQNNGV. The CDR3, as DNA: TGTGCCAGCAGCCCTCCAGAAGAGACCCAGTACTTC. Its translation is CASSPPEETQYF.

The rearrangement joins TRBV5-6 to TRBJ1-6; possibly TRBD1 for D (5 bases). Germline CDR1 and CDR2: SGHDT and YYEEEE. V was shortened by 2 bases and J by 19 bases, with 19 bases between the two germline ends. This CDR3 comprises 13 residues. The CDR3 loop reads CASSFGARAGDHF. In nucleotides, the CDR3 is TGTGCCAGCAGCTTTGGGGCCCGGGCCGGGGATCACTTT.

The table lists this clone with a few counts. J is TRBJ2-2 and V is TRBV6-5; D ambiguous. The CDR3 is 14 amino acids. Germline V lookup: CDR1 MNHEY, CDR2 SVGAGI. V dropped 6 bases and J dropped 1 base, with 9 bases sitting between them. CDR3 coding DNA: TGTGCCAGCAGCCCCGACTGGAACACCGGGGAGCTGTTTTTT. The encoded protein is CASSPDWNTGELFF.